A single sample is the source of the 18 T cell receptor beta chains below, sequenced in a study of T cells in women clearing cervical HPV infection. Clones were read by immunoSEQ multiplex PCR, and TCRdb kept only the in-frame ones, dropping some. The sample includes around 25,000 clones. The material sequenced was blood buffy coat. The receptors originated from a woman between 18 and 70 years old with a cervical HPV16 infection that either progressed to CIN3+ or cleared (not recorded which).

In the case of this clone: The read terminates 3 residues ahead of where the CDR3 ends, so the germline J gene completes it. V usage is TRBV18 and J usage is TRBJ2-3; TRBD1 matches 7 bases. Germline loops: CDR1 KGHSH, CDR2 LQKENI. This CDR3 has 13 residues. CDR3 DNA, as far as it was read: TGTGCCAGCAGGGACAGCTTACAAGAGACG. This translates into CASRDSLQET. The CDR3 in full is CASRDSLQETQYF. The full variable domain, completed using reference TRBV18 and TRBJ2-3, is NAGVMQNPRHLVRRRGQEARLRCSPMKGHSHVYWYRQLPEEGLKFMVYLQKENIIDESGMPKERFSAEFPKEGPSILRIQQVVRGDSAAYFCASRDSLQETQYFGPGTRLTVL.

The sequenced part of the CDR3 DNA is TGCAGCGTTGATCACCGAGGACTAGCAGGTGGAGATACG. Protein sequence: CSVDHRGLAGGDT. The entire CDR3 reads CSVDHRGLAGGDTQYF. V and J are TRBV29-1 and TRBJ2-3, with TRBD2 matching 8 bases. The read ends 3 residues before the CDR3 terminus; that terminus is restored from the germline J gene. Germline CDR1 and CDR2: SQVTM and ANQGSEA. The J segment lost 5 bases and the V segment lost 3 bases, leaving 13 bases of the junction unmatched. The CDR3 spans 16 residues.

Remarks on this clone: The sequenced fragment ends 3 residues before the CDR3 boundary, so the rest is inferred from the germline J gene. The rearrangement links TRBV10-2 to TRBJ1-5; weak D call: TRBD1 (5 bases). The germline V and J ends were trimmed by 0 bases and 7 bases, with 10 bases remaining between them. The CDR3 runs 14 residues. Germline CDR1 and CDR2: WSHSY and SAAADI. The DNA read from the CDR3 is TGCGCCAGCAGTGAGTCCGGGACTGGACAGCCC. Its protein is CASSESGTGQP. In full, the CDR3 reads CASSESGTGQPQHF.

This chain's CDR3 is CAWSVQGNQPQHF. The sequenced CDR3 bases are TGTGCCTGGAGTGTACAGGGCAATCAGCCC. V is TRBV30 and J is TRBJ1-5, with D perhaps TRBD1 (5 bases). Sequencing ends 3 residues short of the CDR3 end; the germline J gene provides the rest. V shed 0 bases and J shed 2 bases, with 5 bases lying between them. CDR1 and CDR2 (germline): GTSNPN, SVGIG (reference sequence). This CDR3 spans 13 amino acids.

In the case of this clone: The CDR3 goes on 3 residues after the read ends, and that part is filled in from the germline J gene. V usage is TRBV27 and J usage is TRBJ1-4; no reliable D call. The CDR3 length is 14 residues. Deletions cut 0 bases from V and 8 bases from J, with 10 bases between. CDR1 is MNHEY, CDR2 SMNVEV, per germline (reference sequence). The sequenced CDR3 bases are TGTGCCAGCAGTTTATCGCGGTCGAGGGAAAAA. The encoded protein is CASSLSRSREK. The whole CDR3 reads CASSLSRSREKLFF.

For this clone: The read ends 3 residues shy of where the CDR3 ends; the end is completed using the germline J gene. This sequence joins TRBV5-1 and TRBJ2-7, with D tentatively TRBD1 (5 bases). V was shortened by 4 bases and J by 3 bases, with 14 bases between the two germline ends. Germline V gene lookup returns CDR1 SGHRS and CDR2 YFSETQ. This CDR3 has 14 amino acids. The DNA read from the CDR3 is TGCGCCAGCAGCGTATCCCAGGGATTCTACGAG. Translation: CASSVSQGFYE. The full CDR3 protein is CASSVSQGFYEQYF.

About this clone: The CDR3 end falls 3 residues outside the read, so it is completed with the germline J gene. This sequence joins TRBV7-3 and TRBJ2-1; TRBD2 agrees at 10 bases. The CDR3 is 13 amino acids. Germline trimming cut 2 bases from V and 9 bases from J; bases unmatched to any gene: 1. Germline V gene sequence: CDR1 SGHTA, CDR2 FQGTGA. The CDR3 spells CASSLLAGAEQFF. The CDR3 DNA, read in part, is TGTGCCAGCAGCTTACTAGCGGGAGCTGAG.

On this clone: The DNA ends 3 residues before the CDR3 does, and the rest of the CDR3 is filled in from the germline J gene. V is TRBV11-2 and J is TRBJ2-3; the match to TRBD2 covers 7 bases. Germline V gene sequence: CDR1 SGHAT, CDR2 FQNNGV. The CDR3 has 14 residues. Unmatched junction bases numbered 6, after V lost 7 bases and J lost 2 bases. The CDR3 loop is CASNHGTTTDTQYF. The sequenced CDR3 bases are TGTGCCAGCAACCACGGGACTACCACAGATACG.

Concerning this clone itself: Read coverage stops 3 residues before the CDR3 terminus; the germline J gene supplies the remainder. The chain combines TRBV6-1 with TRBJ2-3; 7 bases are a match to TRBD2. This CDR3 comprises 17 residues. J gave up 6 bases and V 1 base, and 13 bases lay outside the gene matches. Germline loops: CDR1 MNHNS, CDR2 SASEGT. CDR3 residues: CASSEETSGAIGDTQYF. The part of the CDR3 DNA that was read is TGTGCCAGCAGTGAAGAAACAAGCGGGGCCATCGGGGATACG.

To note about this clone: The read finishes 3 residues shy of the CDR3 end, and the germline J gene is used to complete it. This sequence joins TRBV18 and TRBJ2-1; 12 bases match TRBD2. Germline loops: CDR1 KGHSH, CDR2 LQKENI. The CDR3 has 18 residues. The V gene end was trimmed by 2 bases and the J gene end by 1 base; junction bases not matched to a gene: 6. The chain's CDR3 is CASSPVLTSGGSYNEQFF. Partial CDR3 DNA: TGTGCCAGCTCACCAGTTTTAACTAGCGGGGGGTCCTACAATGAG.

Remarks on this clone: Coverage ceases 3 residues before the CDR3 finishes, and the germline J gene fills in the end. This sequence joins TRBV18 and TRBJ2-3, with D possibly being TRBD2 (5 bases). Trimming took off 8 bases at V and 3 bases at J, with 15 bases between the two ends. Germline V gene sequence: CDR1 KGHSH, CDR2 LQKENI. There are 14 residues in the CDR3. CDR3 DNA, as far as it was read: TGTGCCAGCACGCCCAGCGGCACGACAGATACG. Encoded protein: CASTPSGTTDT. From start to end, the CDR3 is CASTPSGTTDTQYF.

With respect to this clone: The read terminates 3 residues ahead of where the CDR3 ends, so the germline J gene completes it. This chain uses TRBV20-1 with TRBJ1-1; 7 bases align to TRBD1. Germline V lookup: CDR1 DFQATT, CDR2 SNEGSKA (reference sequence). The J segment lost 2 bases and the V segment lost 0 bases, leaving 9 bases of the junction unmatched. The length of the CDR3 is 16 residues. This CDR3 is CSARDISKGGNTEAFF. Incomplete CDR3 DNA: TGCAGTGCTAGAGATATTTCGAAAGGGGGCAACACTGAA.

As concerns this clone: The CDR3 extends 3 residues past the end of the read, so its final part is completed from the germline J gene. The chain couples TRBV7-6 to TRBJ1-2; maybe TRBD1 (5 bases). This CDR3 contains 16 residues. Germline CDR1 is SGHVS and CDR2 is FNYEAQ. The CDR3 sequence: CASSPPGTSDADIYTF. The DNA read from the CDR3 is TGTGCCAGCAGCCCTCCCGGGACTAGCGATGCGGACATC.

Turning to this clone: The read falls 3 residues short of the CDR3 end, and the missing part is taken from the germline J gene. The rearrangement uses TRBV11-2 and TRBJ1-2; no clear D. This CDR3 is built from 15 residues. Looked up from germline, CDR1 is SGHAT and CDR2 is FQNNGV. The sequenced part of the CDR3 DNA is TGTGCCAGCAGCCCTAGCGGGAGGGCCTTCAATGAC. Translation gives CASSPSGRAFND. The whole CDR3 is CASSPSGRAFNDYTF. The complete variable domain, with remaining parts taken from reference TRBV11-2 and TRBJ1-2, reads EAGVAQSPRYKIIEKRQSVAFWCNPISGHATLYWYQQILGQGPKLLIQFQNNGVVDDSQLPKDRFSAERLKGVDSTLKIQPAKLEDSAVYLCASSPSGRAFNDYTFGSGTRLTVV.

To note about this clone: The read halts 3 residues ahead of the CDR3 end, with the missing end drawn from the germline J gene. The rearrangement joins TRBV20-1 to TRBJ2-7, with a possible D match to TRBD2 (6 bases). Trimming left V 3 bases short and J 4 bases short, with 13 bases between. The CDR3 is 13 amino acids. Germline V gene data show CDR1 as DFQATT and CDR2 as SNEGSKA (reference sequence). The CDR3: CSASGGRAYEQYF. The CDR3 bases that were read are TGCAGTGCTAGCGGGGGTAGGGCTTACGAG.

This clone is called medium-sized based on its frequency. The read ends 3 residues early relative to the CDR3; the germline J gene fills the gap. The chain employs TRBV30 and TRBJ2-3; D is unclear. The CDR3 contains 16 residues. V was pared by 0 bases and J by 2 bases, with 15 bases between. Germline V gene sequence: CDR1 GTSNPN, CDR2 SVGIG (reference sequence). The CDR3: CAWSVLSRLVTDTQYF. The part of the CDR3 DNA that was read is TGTGCCTGGAGTGTACTGTCTAGGCTCGTCACAGATACG.

Comment on this clone: Germline and junction disagree at one end, which may indicate a read error. The CDR3 goes on 3 residues after the read ends, and that part is filled in from the germline J gene. The J gene is TRBJ2-1, the V gene TRBV7-7, with D unresolved. Germline CDR1 reads SSHAT; CDR2 reads FNYEAQ (reference sequence). The CDR3 spans 13 residues. The CDR3 bases that were read are TGTGCTAGCAGCTTAGATACAATCAATGAG. As protein: CASSLDTINE. The full CDR3 protein reads CASSLDTINEQFF.

Notes on this clone: The CDR3 end lies 3 residues beyond the end of the read and is filled in from the germline J gene. This chain links TRBV20-1 with TRBJ1-4; tentative D call: TRBD1 (6 bases). Trimming shortened V by 3 bases and J by 8 bases, and 10 bases separated the two germline ends. The CDR3 consists of 12 residues. CDR1 DFQATT and CDR2 SNEGSKA come from the germline V gene (reference sequence). The sequenced part of the CDR3 DNA is TGCAGTGCTAGCAGGGGTCAAGAAAAA. Amino acids: CSASRGQEK. The whole CDR3 reads CSASRGQEKLFF.